This T cell receptor (beta chain) was obtained from a study of T cells in Graves' hyperthyroidism and ophthalmopathy. A Clinical Activity Score of at least 3, a NOSPECS grade of at least 4 and a duration under 3 months were recorded in the ophthalmopathy patients. The source of the PBMCs was approximately 10 ml of fresh peripheral blood. RNA transcripts provided the source from which TCR beta CDR3 regions were amplified. The HTBI primer set was used in a first-round RT-PCR of the TCR CDR3. TCRdb re-derived calls from the multiplex PCR reads in MiXCR, one entry per CDR3 protein. The data show hundreds of thousands of distinct CDR3 sequences, roughly 14% seen once. The material sequenced was blood. The source is a man between 18 and 29 years old with Graves' ophthalmopathy.

CDR3 DNA sequence: TGTGCCGGGCGGGACCACCCGGATTCACCCCTCCACTTT. It encodes CAGRDHPDSPLHF. This chain joins TRBV30 and TRBJ1-6; maybe TRBD1 (5 bases). CDR1 and CDR2 (germline): GTSNPN, SVGIG (reference sequence). The CDR3 runs 13 residues. V was clipped by 8 bases and J by 8 bases, with 16 bases between them.